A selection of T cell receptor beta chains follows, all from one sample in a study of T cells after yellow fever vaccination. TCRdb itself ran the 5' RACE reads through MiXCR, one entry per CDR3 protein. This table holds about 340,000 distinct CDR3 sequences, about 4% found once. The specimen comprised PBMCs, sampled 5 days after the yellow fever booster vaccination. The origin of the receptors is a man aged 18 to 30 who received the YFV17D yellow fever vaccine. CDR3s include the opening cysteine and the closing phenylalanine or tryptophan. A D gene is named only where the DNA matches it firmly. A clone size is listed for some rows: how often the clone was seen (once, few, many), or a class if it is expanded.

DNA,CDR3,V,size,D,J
TGTGCCAGTACCCTCGGGGGGAGCTCCTACAATGAGCAGTTCTTC,CASTLGGSSYNEQFF,TRBV19,many,TRBD2,TRBJ2-1
TGCGCCAGCAGCTTCTGGGTGAACACTGAAGCTTTCTTT,CASSFWVNTEAFF,TRBV5-1,many,-,TRBJ1-1
TGCGCCAGCAGCCCGACGGGACTTTCTAATGAGCAGTTCTTC,CASSPTGLSNEQFF,TRBV5-1,-,-,TRBJ2-1
TGTGCCAGCAGCCGTTCAAGCACAGATACGCAGTATTTT,CASSRSSTDTQYF,TRBV7-2,-,-,TRBJ2-3
TGTGCCAGCAGTTCCTCAGTGCAGGATACGCAGTATTTT,CASSSSVQDTQYF,TRBV6-4,few,-,TRBJ2-3
TGTGCCAGCAGCCCGGGACAGAGAGGCAACACCATATATTTT,CASSPGQRGNTIYF,TRBV7-2,few,TRBD1,TRBJ1-3
TGTGCCAGCAGCTTAGGGGCTCAATTCACAGATACGCAGTATTTT,CASSLGAQFTDTQYF,TRBV7-2,many,-,TRBJ2-3
TGTGCCAGCAGCGTTTTTACCAGAGCCGGGGAGCTGTTTTTT,CASSVFTRAGELFF,TRBV2,-,-,TRBJ2-2
TGTGCCACCAGCGGAGAGAGGGTACTAGCGGTTGGTAATGAGCAGTTCTTC,CATSGERVLAVGNEQFF,TRBV15,few,TRBD2,TRBJ2-1
TGTGCCAGCAGCCCCTCCCCAGGAGACTATGGCTACACCTTC,CASSPSPGDYGYTF,TRBV7-2,few,-,TRBJ1-2
TGCGCCAGCAGCCGCGGACAGAGCAATCAGCCCCAGCATTTT,CASSRGQSNQPQHF,TRBV4-1,many,-,TRBJ1-5
TGTGCCATCAGGGGGCCGGGACAGGGGTACCAAGAGACCCAGTACTTC,CAIRGPGQGYQETQYF,TRBV10-3,-,TRBD1,TRBJ2-5
TGCAGCCGGGGGAAAGAGTACAATGAGCAGTTCTTC,CSRGKEYNEQFF,TRBV20-1,-,-,TRBJ2-1
TGTGCCGGCGCCCGGGACTATACCTACGAGCAGTACTTC,CAGARDYTYEQYF,TRBV2,-,TRBD2,TRBJ2-7
TGCAGTGCTAGAGTTCGGAACAATGAGCAGTTCTTC,CSARVRNNEQFF,TRBV20-1,many,-,TRBJ2-1
TGTGCCAGCAGCGCCCAGGGGCGGTACCAAGAGACCCAGTACTTC,CASSAQGRYQETQYF,TRBV7-2,many,-,TRBJ2-5
TGCGCCAGCAGCTGGACCGGGACAGGGGGGGCTCAGTACTTC,CASSWTGTGGAQYF,TRBV5-1,few,TRBD1,TRBJ2-7
TGTGCCAGCAGCTTAGTAGGCTTGGGGGCTTTCTTT,CASSLVGLGAFF,TRBV7-9,-,-,TRBJ1-1
TGCGCCAGCAGCCAAGCGGCAGGACGAATCACAGATACGCAGTATTTT,CASSQAAGRITDTQYF,TRBV4-3,-,-,TRBJ2-3
TGTGCCAGCAGCTTGGTGGGACTAGCGGGGGGGCCAAGGAATGAGCAGTTCTTC,CASSLVGLAGGPRNEQFF,TRBV5-5,many,TRBD2,TRBJ2-1
TGCGCCAGCAGCTTGGATCCGAGGGCCCAAGAGACCCAGTACTTC,CASSLDPRAQETQYF,TRBV5-1,-,-,TRBJ2-5
TGTGCCAGCAGCTCCTTAGGGGCACTCTACGAGCAGTACTTC,CASSSLGALYEQYF,TRBV11-1,-,-,TRBJ2-7
TGTGCTAGTGGTTCCGGGACCGCTAAAGATGAGCAGTTCTTC,CASGSGTAKDEQFF,TRBV12-5,few,-,TRBJ2-1
TGCGCCAGCAGCCAACTCGGGACGGAGTATAGCAATCAGCCCCAGCATTTT,CASSQLGTEYSNQPQHF,TRBV4-1,many,-,TRBJ1-5
TGTGCCAGCAGTCCGACAGGCCCAGATACGCAGTATTTT,CASSPTGPDTQYF,TRBV5-8,few,-,TRBJ2-3
TGTGCCAGCAGCGCCGGACAGGGCTCTTTTGAGCAGTTCTTC,CASSAGQGSFEQFF,TRBV5-5,-,TRBD1,TRBJ2-1
TGTGCCAGCACCCTGTGGGGTAGCGCGGCCCAGTACTTC,CASTLWGSAAQYF,TRBV12-3/TRBV12-4,many,-,TRBJ2-5
TGTGCCAGCTCAATTGGCAGGGGAAACGAAAAACTGTTTTTT,CASSIGRGNEKLFF,TRBV18,-,-,TRBJ1-4
TGCGCCAGCAGCCCCGCCCCGGGGGGGACCTACAATGAGCAGTTCTTC,CASSPAPGGTYNEQFF,TRBV5-1,many,TRBD2,TRBJ2-1
TGTGCCAGCAGCATTCTCCCGGGACAGGGGCAAGAGACCCAGTACTTC,CASSILPGQGQETQYF,TRBV7-9,-,TRBD1,TRBJ2-5
TGTGCCAGCAGTTACATGGCTGACACCGGGGAGCTGTTTTTT,CASSYMADTGELFF,TRBV6-5,-,-,TRBJ2-2
TGTGCCAGCAGTTCACCCCTAGCGGGGGCCTTCACAGATACGCAGTATTTT,CASSSPLAGAFTDTQYF,TRBV27,-,TRBD2,TRBJ2-3
TGTGCCAGCAGCTTAGTTAGCGGGGGAAGCGCAGATACGCAGTATTTT,CASSLVSGGSADTQYF,TRBV5-4,few,TRBD2,TRBJ2-3
TGCAGTGCGCGAGGCGGGGTAGGAGATACGCAGTATTTT,CSARGGVGDTQYF,TRBV20-1,many,-,TRBJ2-3
TGTGCCAGCAGCTCCCCGGGACGCACGGCCAACGTCCTGACTTTC,CASSSPGRTANVLTF,TRBV7-9,-,-,TRBJ2-6
TGTGCCAGTACTTGGGGACCAGAATACGAGCAGTACTTC,CASTWGPEYEQYF,TRBV19,few,-,TRBJ2-7
TGTGCCAGCAGCCAAGAAGAGGGTAGCGACACTGAAGCTTTCTTT,CASSQEEGSDTEAFF,TRBV3-1,many,-,TRBJ1-1
TGTGCCACCAGTGATAGGGGGAGCCCAGATACGCAGTATTTT,CATSDRGSPDTQYF,TRBV24-1,many,-,TRBJ2-3
TGCAGTGCTAGGGAAACAGGGGGCGAAAACACCATATATTTT,CSARETGGENTIYF,TRBV20-1,-,TRBD1,TRBJ1-3